The present T cell receptor (beta chain) was sequenced within a study of T cells in Graves' hyperthyroidism and ophthalmopathy. Amplified TCR beta CDR3 regions came from RNA transcripts. During a first-round RT-PCR of the TCR CDR3, the HTBI primer set was used. Using its own MiXCR run on the multiplex PCR reads, TCRdb lists one record per CDR3 protein. The sample holds some 550,000 distinct CDR3 sequences, approximately 15% seen once. Investigators excluded patients with uncontrolled infection, other autoimmune disease, pregnancy or lactation. Based on clinical symptoms, serum thyroxine and TRAb, thyroid ultrasound and orbital computed tomography, diagnoses were reached. This clonotype was detected ten times or more. Its antigen is currently unknown. Overall study findings and caveats: Most thyroid clonotypes expanded above 0.001 were also detected in blood. By a 13 V-J model, ophthalmopathy was set apart from stable hyperthyroidism.

V was pared by 4 bases and J by 4 bases, with 4 bases of the junction left unmatched. The CDR3 spans 14 residues. CDR1 SNHLY and CDR2 FYNNEI come from the germline V gene. The sequencing input was blood. The origin of this receptor is a woman aged 35 to 49 with Graves' ophthalmopathy. V and J are TRBV2 and TRBJ2-5, with 9 bases identical to TRBD2. In nucleotides, the CDR3 is TGTGCCAGCAGTGGTAGCGGGAGTGGAGAGACCCAGTACTTC. Protein product: CASSGSGSGETQYF.